The clone carrying this T cell receptor beta chain was counted at least ten times. The antigen is unknown. The sample belongs to a study of CD8 T cells in ankylosing spondylitis. Study-wide findings and caveats: Reactive arthritis synovial fluid and blood previously showed some of these motif variants. It was reported that disease-linked clones were significantly enriched in matched ankylosing spondylitis synovial fluid.

V lost 0 bases, J lost 2 bases, and 18 bases lay in between. The CDR3 covers 17 residues. From germline, CDR1 is SGHRS and CDR2 YFSETQ. One entry per CDR3 protein results from TCRdb running MiXCR on the 5' RACE reads. The sample has 230,000 or so distinct CDR3 sequences; 20% to 30% are singletons. This TCR derives from a male donor with ankylosing spondylitis or in good health (not recorded which). This chain links TRBV5-1 with TRBJ2-7; D tentatively fits TRBD1 or TRBD2 (8 bases each). Material: blood, either unsorted or a sorted T cell fraction (not recorded which). For the CDR3, the DNA is TGCGCCAGCAGCTTGGCCGGCGGGGGGACAGGAGCCTACGAGCAGTACTTC. Protein product: CASSLAGGGTGAYEQYF.